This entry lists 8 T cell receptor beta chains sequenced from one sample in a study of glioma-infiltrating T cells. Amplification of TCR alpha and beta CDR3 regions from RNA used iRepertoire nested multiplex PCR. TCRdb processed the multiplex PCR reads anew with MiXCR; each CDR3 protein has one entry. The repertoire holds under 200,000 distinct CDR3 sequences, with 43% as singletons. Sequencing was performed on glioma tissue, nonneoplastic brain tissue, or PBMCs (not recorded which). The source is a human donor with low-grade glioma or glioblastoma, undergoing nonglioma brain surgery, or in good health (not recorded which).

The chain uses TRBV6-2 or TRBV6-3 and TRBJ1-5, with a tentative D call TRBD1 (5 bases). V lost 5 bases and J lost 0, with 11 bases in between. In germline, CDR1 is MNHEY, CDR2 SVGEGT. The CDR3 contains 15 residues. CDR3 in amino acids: CASSPRDLSNQPQHF. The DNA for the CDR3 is TGTGCCAGCAGTCCCCGGGACCTTAGCAATCAGCCCCAGCATTTT.

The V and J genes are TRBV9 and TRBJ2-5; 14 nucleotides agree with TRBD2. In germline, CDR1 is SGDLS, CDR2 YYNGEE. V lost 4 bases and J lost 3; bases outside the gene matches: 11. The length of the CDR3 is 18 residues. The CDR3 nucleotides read TGTGCCAGCAGCTTGGGACTAGCGGGAGTTTTAGTAGAAGAGACCCAGTACTTC. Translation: CASSLGLAGVLVEETQYF.

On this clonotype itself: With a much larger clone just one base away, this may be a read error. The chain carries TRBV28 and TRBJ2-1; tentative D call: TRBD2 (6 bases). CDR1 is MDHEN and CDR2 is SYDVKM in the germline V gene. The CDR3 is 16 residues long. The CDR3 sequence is CASSSTEAGFYNEEFF. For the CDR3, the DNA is TGTGCCAGCAGTTCGACAGAAGCGGGTTTCTACAATGAGGAGTTCTTC.

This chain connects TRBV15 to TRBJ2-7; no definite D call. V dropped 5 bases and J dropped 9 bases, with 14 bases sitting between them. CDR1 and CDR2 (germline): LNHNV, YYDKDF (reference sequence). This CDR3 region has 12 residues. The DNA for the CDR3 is TGTGCCACCAGCCGTGGCCCAGGATCGCAGTACTTC. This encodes CATSRGPGSQYF. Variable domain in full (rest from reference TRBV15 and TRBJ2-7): DAMVIQNPRYQVTQFGKPVTLSCSQTLNHNVMYWYQQKSSQAPKLLFHYYDKDFNNEADTPDNFQSRRPNTSFCFLDIRSPGLGDTAMYLCATSRGPGSQYFGPGTRLTVT.

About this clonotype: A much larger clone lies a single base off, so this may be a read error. CDR3 sequence (DNA): TGTGCCAGCAGCCGGCAGGGATCAACCCAGTACTTC. Amino acids: CASSRQGSTQYF. The chain combines TRBV5-4 with TRBJ2-5; D possibly corresponds to TRBD1 (5 bases). This CDR3 has 12 amino acids. CDR1 and CDR2 (germline): SGHNT, YYREEE (reference sequence). V was cut by 4 bases and J by 8 bases, with 12 bases left in between.

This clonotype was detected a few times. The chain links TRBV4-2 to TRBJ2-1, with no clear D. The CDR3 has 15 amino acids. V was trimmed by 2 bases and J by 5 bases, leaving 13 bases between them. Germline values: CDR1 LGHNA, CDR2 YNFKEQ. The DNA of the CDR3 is TGTGCCAGCAGCCAATTTGCCCCGGCGAACAATGAGCAGTTCTTC. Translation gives CASSQFAPANNEQFF.

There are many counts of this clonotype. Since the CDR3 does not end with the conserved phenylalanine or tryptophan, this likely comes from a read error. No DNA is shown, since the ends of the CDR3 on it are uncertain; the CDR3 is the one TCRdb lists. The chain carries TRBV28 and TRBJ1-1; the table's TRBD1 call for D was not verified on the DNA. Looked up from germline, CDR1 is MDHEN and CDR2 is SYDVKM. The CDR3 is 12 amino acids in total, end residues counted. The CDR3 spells CASSSPVTGLAR.

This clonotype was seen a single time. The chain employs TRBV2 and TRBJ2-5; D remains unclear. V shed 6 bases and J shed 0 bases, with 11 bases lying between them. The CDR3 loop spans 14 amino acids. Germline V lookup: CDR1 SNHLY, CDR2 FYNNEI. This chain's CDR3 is CASSERDYQETQYF. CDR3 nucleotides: TGTGCCAGCAGCGAACGAGACTACCAAGAGACCCAGTACTTC.